This is a list of T cell receptor beta chains from one sample in a study of T cell repertoires in cytomegalovirus infection. TCRdb independently ran MiXCR on the reads; one entry per CDR3 protein. The repertoire holds about 100,000 distinct CDR3 sequences, with approximately 15% as singletons. Sequenced input: PBMCs. All receptors come from a human donor in good health (CMV status not recorded). Some clones in this sample may be carry-over from other donors' samples. Each CDR3 is given without its conserved first and last residue.

V gene	J gene	CDR3 protein
TRBV29-1	TRBJ2-1	SVAGAGGRNEQF
TRBV18	TRBJ2-2	ASSLKRVGDSKAGELF
TRBV20-1	TRBJ1-2	SAGETGGYT
TRBV7-2	TRBJ2-5	ASSPGLAGGPETQY
TRBV19	TRBJ1-2	ASSILAGEWPNGYT
TRBV7-8	TRBJ1-1	ASGSRGPNTEAF
TRBV7-2	TRBJ1-2	ASSLGAVWGLGLDGYT
TRBV2	TRBJ2-2	ASSRVKNTGELF
TRBV7-2	TRBJ1-5	ASSPSVNQPQH
TRBV9	TRBJ1-2	ASSPRTGLFGGYGYT
TRBV2	TRBJ2-3	ASSVNRPSTDTQY
TRBV7-2	TRBJ1-1	ASSYPDRGVGAF
TRBV29-1	TRBJ2-1	SVTGEVENEQF
TRBV7-2	TRBJ1-3	ASSLGAVSSGNTIY
TRBV7-2	TRBJ2-4	ASSPGGNIQY
TRBV14	TRBJ1-1	ASSDRGRMNTEAF
TRBV2	TRBJ2-6	ASSGVGDLSGANVLT
TRBV7-2	TRBJ1-2	ASRSGTGLYGYT
TRBV7-8	TRBJ1-1	ASSARGNTEAF
TRBV7-2	TRBJ2-1	ASSTRASYNEQF
TRBV5-8	TRBJ2-5	ASSSRRTGWETQY
TRBV7-2	TRBJ2-3	ASSKGSDTQY
TRBV28	TRBJ1-3	ASSPAGRSGDTIY
TRBV7-2	TRBJ2-7	ACSPYSSGGSTYEQY
TRBV6-2/TRBV6-3	TRBJ1-5	ASSSRTRGNQPQH
TRBV10-3	TRBJ2-7	AIKVLADTYEQY
TRBV6-6	TRBJ1-1	ASSSVSTEAF
TRBV20-1	TRBJ2-3	SASPRDRADTQY
TRBV13	TRBJ2-5	ASSLATEETQY
TRBV5-4	TRBJ2-7	ASSLERGSYEQY
TRBV7-2	TRBJ1-4	ASSLARQGKLF
TRBV7-2	TRBJ2-3	ASSPQGLDTQY
TRBV15	TRBJ1-6	ATSREGSYNSPLH
TRBV10-3	TRBJ1-2	AMKETGSNTYGYT
TRBV28	TRBJ1-4	ASSLSLTEVNEKLF
TRBV29-1	TRBJ1-2	SVTGASNYGYT
TRBV7-2	TRBJ2-7	ASSPNYEQY
TRBV15	TRBJ1-6	ATSSRDGGSSYNSPLH
TRBV5-4	TRBJ1-5	ASSLQGQEPQH
TRBV29-1	TRBJ1-2	SVRDLHYGYT
TRBV6-5	TRBJ2-5	ASTIRGQKQETQY
TRBV7-9	TRBJ1-4	ASSLGDEKLF
TRBV2	TRBJ1-2	ASSEAPGVGNGYT
TRBV6-2/TRBV6-3	TRBJ1-1	ASIDRGWDTEAF
TRBV7-6	TRBJ2-5	ASSRRQRGRETQY
TRBV7-2	TRBJ1-1	ASSPQMNTEAF
TRBV11-2	TRBJ1-1	ASSLQNMNTEAF
TRBV28	TRBJ2-5	ASMGKTQY
TRBV7-3	TRBJ2-3	ASSLGLAFDTQY
TRBV7-3	TRBJ2-1	ASSRTSGGGYEQF
TRBV20-1	TRBJ1-1	SASGRGTEAF
TRBV7-2	TRBJ1-5	ASSQPPGSQH
TRBV20-1	TRBJ2-5	SAPSGGPQY
TRBV7-2	TRBJ2-6	ASSHRGWDSSAAGANVLT
TRBV7-3	TRBJ1-1	ASSSRGGTEAF
TRBV6-6	TRBJ2-1	ASRRPSPNSYNEQF
TRBV2	TRBJ2-7	ASSEEQSYEQY
TRBV11-2	TRBJ1-4	ASSFDRGPGEKLF
TRBV7-2	TRBJ1-3	ASSPQGNTIY